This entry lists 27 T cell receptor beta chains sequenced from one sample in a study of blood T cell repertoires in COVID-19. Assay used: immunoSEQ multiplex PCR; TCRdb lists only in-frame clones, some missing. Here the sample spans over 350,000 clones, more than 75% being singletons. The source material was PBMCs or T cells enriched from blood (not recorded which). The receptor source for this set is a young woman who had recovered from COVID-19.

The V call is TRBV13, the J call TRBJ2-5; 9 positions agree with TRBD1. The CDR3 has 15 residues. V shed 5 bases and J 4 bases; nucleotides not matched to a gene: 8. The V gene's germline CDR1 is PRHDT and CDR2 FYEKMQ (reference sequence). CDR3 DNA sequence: TGTGCCAGCAGCCCCCGGACAGGGGATGGAGAGACCCAGTACTTC. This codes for CASSPRTGDGETQYF.

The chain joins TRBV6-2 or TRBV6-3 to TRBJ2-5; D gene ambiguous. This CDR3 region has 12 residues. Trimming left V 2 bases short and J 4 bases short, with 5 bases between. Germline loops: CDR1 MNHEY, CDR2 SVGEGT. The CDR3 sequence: CASSYELETQYF. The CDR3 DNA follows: TGTGCCAGCAGTTACGAACTAGAGACCCAGTACTTC.

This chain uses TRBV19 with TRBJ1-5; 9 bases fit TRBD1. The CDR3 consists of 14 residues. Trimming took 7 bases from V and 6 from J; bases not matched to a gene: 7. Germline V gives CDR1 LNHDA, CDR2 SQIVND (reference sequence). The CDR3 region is CASNSGQGFQPQHF. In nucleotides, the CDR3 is TGTGCCAGTAACTCTGGACAGGGGTTTCAGCCCCAGCATTTT.

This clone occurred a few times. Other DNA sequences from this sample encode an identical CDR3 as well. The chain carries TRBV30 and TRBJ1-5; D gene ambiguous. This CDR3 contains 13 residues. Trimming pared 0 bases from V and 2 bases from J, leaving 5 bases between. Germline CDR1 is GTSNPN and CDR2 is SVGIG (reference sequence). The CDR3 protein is CAWSVQGNQPQHF. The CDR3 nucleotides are TGTGCCTGGAGTGTCCAGGGCAATCAGCCCCAGCATTTT. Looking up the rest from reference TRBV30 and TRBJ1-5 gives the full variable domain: SQTIHQWPATLVQPVGSPLSLECTVEGTSNPNLYWYRQAAGRGLQLLFYSVGIGQISSEVPQNLSASRPQDRQFILSSKKLLLSDSGFYLCAWSVQGNQPQHFGDGTRLSIL.

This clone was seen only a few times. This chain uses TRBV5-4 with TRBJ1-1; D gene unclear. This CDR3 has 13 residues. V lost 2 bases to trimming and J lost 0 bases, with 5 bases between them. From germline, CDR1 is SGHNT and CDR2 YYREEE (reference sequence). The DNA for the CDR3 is TGTGCCAGCAGCTTCCCAATGAACACTGAAGCTTTCTTT. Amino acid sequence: CASSFPMNTEAFF. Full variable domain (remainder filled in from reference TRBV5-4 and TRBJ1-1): ETGVTQSPTHLIKTRGQQVTLRCSSQSGHNTVSWYQQALGQGPQFIFQYYREEENGRGNFPPRFSGLQFPNYSSELNVNALELDDSALYLCASSFPMNTEAFFGQGTRLTVV.

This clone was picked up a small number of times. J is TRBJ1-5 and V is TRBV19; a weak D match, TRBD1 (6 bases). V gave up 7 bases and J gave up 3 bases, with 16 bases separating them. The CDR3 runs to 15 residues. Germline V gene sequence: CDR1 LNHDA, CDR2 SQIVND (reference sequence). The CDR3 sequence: CASTVEQGVNQPQHF. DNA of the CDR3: TGTGCCAGTACCGTGGAACAGGGCGTCAATCAGCCCCAGCATTTT.

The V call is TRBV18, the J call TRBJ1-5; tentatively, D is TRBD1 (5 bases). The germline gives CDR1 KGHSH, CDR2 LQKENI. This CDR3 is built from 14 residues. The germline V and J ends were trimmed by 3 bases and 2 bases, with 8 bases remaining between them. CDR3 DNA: TGTGCCAGCTCACCGTCCAGGGGCAATCAGCCCCAGCATTTT. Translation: CASSPSRGNQPQHF.

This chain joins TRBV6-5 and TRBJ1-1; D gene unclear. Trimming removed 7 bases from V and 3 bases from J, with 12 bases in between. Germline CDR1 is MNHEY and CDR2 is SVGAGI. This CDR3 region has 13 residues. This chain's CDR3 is CASNARRDTEAFF. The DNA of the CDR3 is TGTGCCAGCAATGCTCGCCGCGACACTGAAGCTTTCTTT.

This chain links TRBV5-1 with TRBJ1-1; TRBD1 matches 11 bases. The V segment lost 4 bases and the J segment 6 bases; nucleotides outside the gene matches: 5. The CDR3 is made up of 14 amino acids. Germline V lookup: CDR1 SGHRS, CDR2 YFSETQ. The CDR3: CASSHGQGAAEAFF. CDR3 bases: TGCGCCAGCAGCCACGGACAGGGGGCGGCTGAAGCTTTCTTT.

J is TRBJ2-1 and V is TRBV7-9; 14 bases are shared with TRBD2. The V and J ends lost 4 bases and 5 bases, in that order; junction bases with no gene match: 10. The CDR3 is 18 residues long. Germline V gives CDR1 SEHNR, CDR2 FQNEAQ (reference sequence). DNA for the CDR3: TGTGCCAGCAGCTCCAGACTAGCGGGGGGGCATTACAACAATGAGCAGTTCTTC. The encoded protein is CASSSRLAGGHYNNEQFF. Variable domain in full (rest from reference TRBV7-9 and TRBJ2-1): DTGVSQNPRHKITKRGQNVTFRCDPISEHNRLYWYRQTLGQGPEFLTYFQNEAQLEKSRLLSDRFSAERPKGSFSTLEIQRTEQGDSAMYLCASSSRLAGGHYNNEQFFGPGTRLTVL.

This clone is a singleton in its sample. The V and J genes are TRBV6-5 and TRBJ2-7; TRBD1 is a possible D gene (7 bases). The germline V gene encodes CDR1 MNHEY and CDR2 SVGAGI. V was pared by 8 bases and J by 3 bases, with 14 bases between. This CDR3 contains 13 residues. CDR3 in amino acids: CASPGDRDYEQYF. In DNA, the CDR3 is TGTGCCAGCCCGGGGGACAGAGACTACGAGCAGTACTTC.

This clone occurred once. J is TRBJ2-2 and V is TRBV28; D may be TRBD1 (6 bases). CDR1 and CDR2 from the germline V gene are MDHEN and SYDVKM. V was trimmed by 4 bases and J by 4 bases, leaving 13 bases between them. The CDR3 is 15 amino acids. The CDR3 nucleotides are TGTGCCAGCAGTTCATCCGGGACACCCACCGGGGAGCTGTTTTTT. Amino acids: CASSSSGTPTGELFF.

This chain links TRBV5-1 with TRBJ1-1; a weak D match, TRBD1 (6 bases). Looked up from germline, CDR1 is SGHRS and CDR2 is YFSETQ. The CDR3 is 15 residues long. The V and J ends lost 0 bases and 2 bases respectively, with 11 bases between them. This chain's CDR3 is CASSLGDNSNTEAFF. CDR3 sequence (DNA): TGCGCCAGCAGCTTGGGGGACAACTCAAACACTGAAGCTTTCTTT.

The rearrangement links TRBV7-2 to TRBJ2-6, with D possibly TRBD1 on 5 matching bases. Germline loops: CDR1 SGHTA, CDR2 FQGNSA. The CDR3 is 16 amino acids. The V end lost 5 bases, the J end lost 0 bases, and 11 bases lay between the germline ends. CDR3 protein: CASSPSGFSGANVLTF. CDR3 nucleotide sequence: TGTGCCAGCAGCCCTTCAGGGTTCTCTGGGGCCAACGTCCTGACTTTC.

CDR3 amino acids: CASSIAQMNTEAFF. CDR3 nucleotides: TGTGCCAGTAGTATAGCGCAGATGAACACTGAAGCTTTCTTT. V gene TRBV19 combines with J gene TRBJ1-1; D ambiguous. The CDR3 has 14 residues. V was clipped by 1 base and J by 0 bases, with 6 bases between them. Per the germline V gene, CDR1 is LNHDA and CDR2 is SQIVND (reference sequence).

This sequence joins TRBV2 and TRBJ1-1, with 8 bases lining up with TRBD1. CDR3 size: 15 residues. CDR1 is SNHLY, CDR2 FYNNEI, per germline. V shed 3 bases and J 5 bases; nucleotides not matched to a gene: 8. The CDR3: CASSDRGLGGTEAFF. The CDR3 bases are TGTGCCAGCAGTGACAGGGGGCTAGGCGGGACTGAAGCTTTCTTT. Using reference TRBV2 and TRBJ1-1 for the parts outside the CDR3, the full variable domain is EPEVTQTPSHQVTQMGQEVILRCVPISNHLYFYWYRQILGQKVEFLVSFYNNEISEKSEIFDDQFSVERPDGSNFTLKIRSTKLEDSAMYFCASSDRGLGGTEAFFGQGTRLTVV.

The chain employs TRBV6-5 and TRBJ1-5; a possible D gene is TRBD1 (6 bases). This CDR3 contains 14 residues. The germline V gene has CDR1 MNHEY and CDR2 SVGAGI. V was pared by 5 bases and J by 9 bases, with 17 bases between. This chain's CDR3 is CASSNKQGPGPQHF. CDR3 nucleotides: TGTGCCAGCAGTAATAAACAGGGCCCGGGGCCCCAGCATTTT.

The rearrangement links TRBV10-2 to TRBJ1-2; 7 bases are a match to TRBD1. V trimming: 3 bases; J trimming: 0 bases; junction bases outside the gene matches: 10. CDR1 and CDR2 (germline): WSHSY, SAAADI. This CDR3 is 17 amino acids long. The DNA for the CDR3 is TGCGCCAGCAGTGATGAGAGGGGGCCCCCTCCTAACTATGGCTACACCTTC. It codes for CASSDERGPPPNYGYTF.

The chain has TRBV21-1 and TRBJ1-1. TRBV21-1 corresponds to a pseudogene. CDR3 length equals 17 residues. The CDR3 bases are TGTGCCAGCAGCAAAGAGGAGGCAGGTCTCATGAACACTGAAGCTTTCTTT. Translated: CASSKEEAGLMNTEAFF.

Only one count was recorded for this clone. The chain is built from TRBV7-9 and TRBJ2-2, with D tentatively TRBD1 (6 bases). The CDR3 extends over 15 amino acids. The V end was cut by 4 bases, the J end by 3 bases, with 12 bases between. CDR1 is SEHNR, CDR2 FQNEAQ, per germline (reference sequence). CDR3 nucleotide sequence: TGTGCCAGCAGCTCGTCCCAGGGGTACACCGGGGAGCTGTTTTTT. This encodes CASSSSQGYTGELFF.

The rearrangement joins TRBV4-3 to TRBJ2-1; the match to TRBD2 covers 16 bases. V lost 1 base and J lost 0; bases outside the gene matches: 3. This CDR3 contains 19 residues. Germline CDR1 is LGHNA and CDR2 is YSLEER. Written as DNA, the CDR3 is TGCGCCAGCAGCCAAGCCGGGACTAGCGGGGGGGCCTCCTACAATGAGCAGTTCTTC. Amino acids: CASSQAGTSGGASYNEQFF.

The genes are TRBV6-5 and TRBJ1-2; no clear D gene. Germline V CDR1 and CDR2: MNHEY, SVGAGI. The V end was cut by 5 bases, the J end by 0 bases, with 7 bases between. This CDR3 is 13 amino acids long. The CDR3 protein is CASSRLANYGYTF. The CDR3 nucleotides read TGTGCCAGCAGTCGTTTAGCTAACTATGGCTACACCTTC.

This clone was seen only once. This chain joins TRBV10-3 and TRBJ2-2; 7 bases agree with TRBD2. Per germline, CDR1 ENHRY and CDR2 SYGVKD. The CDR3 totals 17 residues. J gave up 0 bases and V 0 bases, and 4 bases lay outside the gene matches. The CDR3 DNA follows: TGTGCCATCAGTGAGTCAAGAGCGGGGCCGAACACCGGGGAGCTGTTTTTT. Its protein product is CAISESRAGPNTGELFF.

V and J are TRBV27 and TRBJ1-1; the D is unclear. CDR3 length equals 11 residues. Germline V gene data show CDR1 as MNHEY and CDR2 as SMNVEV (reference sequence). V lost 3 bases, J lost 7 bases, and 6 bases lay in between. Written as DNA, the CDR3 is TGTGCCAGCAGTTTTGCGGGTGAAGCTTTCTTT. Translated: CASSFAGEAFF.

CDR3 loop: CASSLVGQTNYGYTF. DNA for the CDR3: TGTGCCAGCAGCTTAGTTGGACAGACTAACTATGGCTACACCTTC. J is TRBJ1-2 and V is TRBV7-9; a possible D gene is TRBD1 (6 bases). Germline V gives CDR1 SEHNR, CDR2 FQNEAQ (reference sequence). CDR3 length equals 15 residues. Trimming removed 1 base from V and 0 bases from J, with 9 bases in between.

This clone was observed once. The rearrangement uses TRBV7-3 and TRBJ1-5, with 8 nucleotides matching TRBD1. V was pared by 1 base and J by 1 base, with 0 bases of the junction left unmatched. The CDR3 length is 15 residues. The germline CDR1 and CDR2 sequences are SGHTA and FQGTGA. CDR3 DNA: TGTGCCAGCAGCTTAAACAGGGGGAGCAATCAGCCCCAGCATTTT. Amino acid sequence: CASSLNRGSNQPQHF.

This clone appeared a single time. The CDR3 bases are TGTGCCAGCAGCCGCGTTTTCAAGGGGACAGGGGACTCACCCCTCCACTTT. Its translation: CASSRVFKGTGDSPLHF. The V and J genes are TRBV11-2 and TRBJ1-6; 10 nucleotides match TRBD1. CDR1 and CDR2 from the germline V gene are SGHAT and FQNNGV. The J segment lost 10 bases and the V segment lost 5 bases, leaving 14 bases of the junction unmatched. The CDR3 is 17 amino acids.